This TCR beta chain was obtained from a study of CD8 T cells in ankylosing spondylitis. Findings of the study overall: Within ankylosing spondylitis blood, a TCR beta motif made up of eight or nine highly homologous variants appeared to be characteristic. Reports say disease-linked clones showed up significantly more in matched ankylosing spondylitis synovial fluid. As for the disease-linked clones, they showed a CD8+ phenotype and occurred at relatively low frequencies in peripheral blood. Earlier authors reported some of these motif variants in reactive arthritis synovial fluid and blood.

This clonotype was detected only a few times. Its antigen is not known. Quantitative barcoded 5'-RACE was used to prepare TCR beta libraries. TCRdb independently ran MiXCR on the 5' RACE reads; one entry per CDR3 protein. Of roughly 700,000 distinct CDR3 sequences in the sample, around 19% were seen once. From germline, CDR1 is SEHNR and CDR2 FQNEAQ (reference sequence). With 10 bases removed from V and 2 bases from J, the gap between germline ends came to 21 bases. The CDR3 contains 16 residues. The sample comprised blood, either unsorted or a sorted T cell fraction (not recorded which). The rearrangement joins TRBV7-9 to TRBJ1-3; D possibly corresponds to TRBD1 (5 bases). This TCR was sampled from a male donor with ankylosing spondylitis. The CDR3 region is CATEGRQITAGNTIYF. CDR3 sequence (DNA): TGTGCCACAGAGGGGAGGCAGATCACGGCTGGAAACACCATATATTTT.